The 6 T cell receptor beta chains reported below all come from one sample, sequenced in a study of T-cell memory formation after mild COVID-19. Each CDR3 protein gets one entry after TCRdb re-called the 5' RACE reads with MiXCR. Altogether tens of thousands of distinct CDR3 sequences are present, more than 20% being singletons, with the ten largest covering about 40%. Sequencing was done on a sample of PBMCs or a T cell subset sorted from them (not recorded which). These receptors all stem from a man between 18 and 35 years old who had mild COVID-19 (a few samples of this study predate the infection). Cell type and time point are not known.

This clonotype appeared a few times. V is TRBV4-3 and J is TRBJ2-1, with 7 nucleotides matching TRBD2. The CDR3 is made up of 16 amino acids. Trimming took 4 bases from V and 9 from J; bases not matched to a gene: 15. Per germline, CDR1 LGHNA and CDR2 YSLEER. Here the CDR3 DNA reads TGCGCCAGCAGCCGCTCCCCAGGGACTACTTCCACTGAGCAGTTCTTC. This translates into CASSRSPGTTSTEQFF.

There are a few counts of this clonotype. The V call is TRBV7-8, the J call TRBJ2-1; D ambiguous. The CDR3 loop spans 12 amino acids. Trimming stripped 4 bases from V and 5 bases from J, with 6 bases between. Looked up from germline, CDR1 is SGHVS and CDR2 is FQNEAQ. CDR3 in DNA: TGTGCCAGCAGCTCCTCGGACAATGAGCAGTTCTTC. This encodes CASSSSDNEQFF.

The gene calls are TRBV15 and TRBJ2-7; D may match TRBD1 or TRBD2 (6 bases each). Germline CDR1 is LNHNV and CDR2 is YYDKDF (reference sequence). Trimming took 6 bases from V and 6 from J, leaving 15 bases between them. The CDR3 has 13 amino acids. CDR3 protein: CATRKGGGIEQYV. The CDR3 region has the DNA TGTGCCACCAGGAAAGGAGGGGGGATCGAGCAGTACGTC.

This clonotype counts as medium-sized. The CDR3: CAVLRDNYNEQFF. The DNA for the CDR3 is TGCGCCGTACTCCGGGACAATTACAATGAGCAGTTCTTC. V usage is TRBV10-2 and J usage is TRBJ2-1, with D possibly TRBD1 on 6 matching bases. Trimming removed 11 bases at V and 4 bases at J, with 15 bases between. The CDR3 consists of 13 residues. CDR1 is WSHSY and CDR2 is SAAADI in the germline V gene.

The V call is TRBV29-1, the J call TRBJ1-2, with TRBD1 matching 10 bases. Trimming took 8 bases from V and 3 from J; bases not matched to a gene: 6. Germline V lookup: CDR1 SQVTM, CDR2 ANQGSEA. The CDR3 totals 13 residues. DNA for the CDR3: TGCAGCATATTGACAGGGGGCCACTATGGCTACACCTTC. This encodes CSILTGGHYGYTF.

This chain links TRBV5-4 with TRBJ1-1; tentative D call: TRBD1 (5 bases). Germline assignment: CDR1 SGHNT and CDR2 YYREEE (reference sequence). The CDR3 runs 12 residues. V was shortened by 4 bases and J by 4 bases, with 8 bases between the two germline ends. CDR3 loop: CASSQGSTEAFF. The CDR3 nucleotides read TGTGCCAGCAGCCAGGGTTCCACTGAAGCTTTCTTT.